This T cell receptor beta chain stems from a study of molecular identifiers for immune sequencing clone quantification. The use of previously described methods and listed TCR primers produced the bulk TCR libraries. TCRdb redid the calling of the PCR reads with MiXCR, one entry per CDR3 protein. The profile shows hundreds of thousands of distinct CDR3 sequences, about 25% of them singletons. General study points: Spiked Jurkat TCR RNA equivalent to one cell was reportedly detectable in approximately 1 million naive cells.

This clonotype was seen more than once but under ten times. Its antigen is currently unknown. Sequenced input: naive CD8+ T cells from blood, with Jurkat cell RNA spiked in. Subset in this sample: FACS-sorted CD8+CD4-CCR7+CD45RA+ naive T cells. The source is a human donor in good health. Some libraries in this study had Jurkat cell RNA spiked in.

Written as DNA, the CDR3 is TGTGCCAGCAGCACACTTCTCGGACTAGCGGGAGGCACAGATACGCAGTATTTT. Translation: CASSTLLGLAGGTDTQYF. V usage is TRBV7-6 and J usage is TRBJ2-3; 13 nucleotides align to TRBD2. The CDR3 has 18 amino acids. V gave up 5 bases and J gave up 1 base; unmatched junction bases: 9. CDR1 is SGHVS, CDR2 FNYEAQ, per germline.